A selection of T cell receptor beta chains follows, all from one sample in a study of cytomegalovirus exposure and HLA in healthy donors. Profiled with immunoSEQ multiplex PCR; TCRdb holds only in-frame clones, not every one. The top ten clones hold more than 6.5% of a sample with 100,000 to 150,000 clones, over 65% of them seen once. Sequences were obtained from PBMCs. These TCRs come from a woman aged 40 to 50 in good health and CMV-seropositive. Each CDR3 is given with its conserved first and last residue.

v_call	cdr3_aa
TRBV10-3	CAISESPGLPYNEQFF
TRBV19	CASIPSRSGANVLTF
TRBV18	CASSPPGQGSHEQYF
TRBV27	CASSLHLAPNQPQHF
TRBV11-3	CASSFAGLESEQFF
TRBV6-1	CASSERVSGTYEQYF
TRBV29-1	CSVGQGVSEAFF
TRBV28	CASSLDRGGTDTQYF
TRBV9	CASSLGDTNTGELFF
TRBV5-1	CASSLDPAYEQYF
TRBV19	CANREVWETQYF
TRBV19	CASSIDGQGARITEAFF
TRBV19	CASSIQAHEAFF